This T cell receptor beta chain was sequenced for a study of cytomegalovirus exposure and HLA in healthy donors. 60 Vbeta and 13 Jbeta primers were used in PCR. TCRdb keeps only in-frame clones here, not all; method: immunoSEQ multiplex PCR. The table lists 150,000 or so clones, 65% to 90% of them singletons, with under 8% in the top ten. This clone was counted only a few times. The CDR3 loop spans 14 amino acids. Germline V gene sequence: CDR1 LNHDA, CDR2 SQIVND (reference sequence). V gave up 4 bases and J gave up 7 bases; unmatched junction bases: 8. Source material: PBMCs. The chain uses TRBV19 and TRBJ2-3; 7 positions match TRBD2. This clonotype was sampled from a man in his fifties in good health and CMV-seropositive. CDR3 sequence: CASSKGRGINTQYF. The CDR3 region has the DNA TGTGCCAGTAGTAAGGGGAGGGGAATAAATACGCAGTATTTT.